Below are 29 T cell receptor beta chains sequenced from a single sample in a study of blood T cell repertoires in COVID-19 (dated by TCRdb to 2020 to 2022). Receptor libraries were prepared by the immunoSEQ multiplex PCR assay. Imported from immuneACCESS, the table was reduced by TCRdb to in-frame sequences with V and J called. These copies leave out some clones; in studies compared against another copy, an unresolved V gene accounts for under half, and the cause of the remainder is not known. The table for this sample lists 200,000 to 250,000 clones; around 82% of them were counted only once. The ten top clones hold roughly 13% of the sample. Sequenced: peripheral blood. All receptors derive from a human donor in a cohort sampled during active COVID-19.

This clone was recorded once. The chain links TRBV11-2 to TRBJ1-1; no clear D. CDR3 length: 15 amino acids. Trimming stripped 1 base from V and 3 bases from J, with 12 bases between. Germline V gene lookup returns CDR1 SGHAT and CDR2 FQNNGV. CDR3 sequence (DNA): TGTGCCAGCAGCTTAGGCGTCCGAGCGGACACTGAAGCTTTCTTT. Translation gives CASSLGVRADTEAFF.

The chain has TRBV29-1 and TRBJ1-2; D possibly corresponds to TRBD1 (5 bases). The CDR3 runs 12 residues. Germline-derived CDR1 and CDR2 are SQVTM and ANQGSEA. Between the trimmed V and J ends, which lost 7 bases and 4 bases, there was a span of 13 bases. The CDR3: CSGAGRGYGYTF. The CDR3 nucleotides are TGCAGCGGGGCGGGGCGAGGCTATGGCTACACCTTC.

The CDR3 reads CASSPTSGVAGTQYF. Here the CDR3 DNA reads TGTGCCAGTAGTCCGACTAGCGGGGTCGCGGGGACCCAGTACTTC. The chain has TRBV19 and TRBJ2-5; 11 bases match TRBD2. V lost 5 bases, J lost 7 bases, and 9 bases stayed unmatched. Germline CDR1 reads LNHDA; CDR2 reads SQIVND (reference sequence). The CDR3 extends over 15 amino acids.

The chain couples TRBV4-3 to TRBJ1-1, with D perhaps TRBD1 (6 bases). Germline-derived CDR1 and CDR2 are LGHNA and YSLEER. The CDR3 is 16 residues long. The germline V and J ends were trimmed by 5 bases and 2 bases, with 18 bases remaining between them. In DNA, the CDR3 is TGCGCCAGCAGCTCACAGGATTTAGGGGGAAACACTGAAGCTTTCTTT. This encodes CASSSQDLGGNTEAFF.

The chain combines TRBV25-1 with TRBJ2-3; D is possibly TRBD1 (5 bases). This CDR3 has 14 amino acids. Per the germline V gene, CDR1 is MGHDK and CDR2 is SYGVNS. V was pared by 5 bases and J by 6 bases, with 15 bases between. The CDR3 loop is CASSTTAGLDTQYF. The CDR3 nucleotides are TGTGCCAGCAGTACGACAGCAGGATTGGATACGCAGTATTTT.

The V gene is TRBV27, the J gene TRBJ2-6, with D tentatively TRBD2 (5 bases). This CDR3 has 17 amino acids. Germline-derived CDR1 and CDR2 are MNHEY and SMNVEV (reference sequence). V was cut by 1 base and J by 3 bases, with 13 bases left in between. The CDR3: CASSLLVGVVGANVLTF. CDR3 nucleotides: TGTGCCAGCAGTTTATTAGTCGGGGTAGTTGGGGCCAACGTCCTGACTTTC.

In its sample, this clone was seen a few times. The chain employs TRBV6-1 and TRBJ2-7, with TRBD2 as a possible D gene (6 bases). V was pared by 0 bases and J by 6 bases, with 12 bases between. The CDR3 extends over 14 amino acids. Germline V gene lookup returns CDR1 MNHNS and CDR2 SASEGT. CDR3 residues: CASSEAGTVSEQYF. The CDR3 coding sequence is TGTGCCAGCAGTGAAGCCGGGACTGTGAGCGAGCAGTACTTC.

This clone has only one observation. The chain couples TRBV9 to TRBJ1-1; 9 bases fit TRBD1. The CDR3 has 13 residues. The J segment lost 7 bases and the V segment lost 4 bases, leaving 5 bases of the junction unmatched. CDR1 is SGDLS, CDR2 YYNGEE, per germline. Here the CDR3 reads CASSPWTGVEAFF. The CDR3, as DNA: TGTGCCAGCAGCCCTTGGACAGGGGTTGAAGCTTTCTTT.

The rearrangement uses TRBV19 and TRBJ1-2; no reliable D call. Per germline, CDR1 LNHDA and CDR2 SQIVND (reference sequence). There are 18 residues in the CDR3. Trimming removed 3 bases from V and 7 bases from J, with 27 bases in between. The CDR3 here is CASSMGRPLLLPPGGYTF. Written as DNA, the CDR3 is TGTGCCAGTAGTATGGGGAGACCTCTTCTCTTACCCCCCGGTGGCTACACCTTC.

The rearrangement links TRBV4-3 to TRBJ2-3, with TRBD1 as a possible D gene (5 bases). This CDR3 is built from 16 residues. V lost 1 base and J 9 bases, leaving 20 bases between the germline ends. Germline V gives CDR1 LGHNA, CDR2 YSLEER. CDR3 loop: CASSQAPVTETPTQYF. CDR3 nucleotide sequence: TGCGCCAGCAGCCAAGCCCCCGTGACAGAGACCCCGACGCAGTATTTT.

The V gene is TRBV19, the J gene TRBJ2-5, with a tentative D call TRBD1 (6 bases). Trimming took off 8 bases at V and 5 bases at J, with 15 bases between the two ends. The CDR3 is 13 residues long. Germline loops: CDR1 LNHDA, CDR2 SQIVND (reference sequence). For the CDR3, the DNA is TGTGCCAGTGGAAACAGGGCCAGGGAGACCCAGTACTTC. Translating gives CASGNRARETQYF.

The rearrangement links TRBV6-5 to TRBJ1-2; possibly TRBD1 for D (5 bases). Germline lookup yields CDR1 MNHEY and CDR2 SVGAGI. Trimming took 5 bases from V and 6 from J, leaving 16 bases between them. The CDR3 is 14 residues long. CDR3 region: CASSIAGVINGYTF. CDR3 DNA sequence: TGTGCCAGCAGTATAGCGGGGGTAATAAATGGCTACACCTTC.

V usage is TRBV27 and J usage is TRBJ1-2; D remains unclear. V gave up 5 bases and J gave up 0 bases, with 13 bases separating them. Germline V gene data show CDR1 as MNHEY and CDR2 as SMNVEV (reference sequence). The CDR3 totals 15 residues. The chain's CDR3 is CASSPLSLANYGYTF. In DNA form, the CDR3 reads TGTGCCAGCAGTCCACTGTCTCTAGCTAACTATGGCTACACCTTC.

The rearrangement links TRBV14 to TRBJ1-1; no firm D call. The CDR3 sequence is 15 residues long. Germline V gene lookup returns CDR1 SGHDN and CDR2 FVKESK. V was pared by 1 base and J by 1 base, with 10 bases between. CDR3: CASSQVPGANTEAFF. The CDR3 DNA follows: TGTGCCAGCAGCCAAGTGCCGGGAGCGAACACTGAAGCTTTCTTT.

The rearrangement links TRBV9 to TRBJ2-2; 9 bases fit TRBD1. CDR1 is SGDLS, CDR2 YYNGEE, per germline. The V and J ends lost 4 bases and 4 bases, in that order; junction bases with no gene match: 8. The CDR3 loop spans 16 amino acids. The CDR3 is CASSTGGGGGTGELFF. The CDR3 nucleotides read TGTGCCAGCAGCACAGGGGGCGGGGGAGGCACCGGGGAGCTGTTTTTT.

The chain is built from TRBV5-4 and TRBJ1-2, with TRBD1 as a possible D gene (5 bases). CDR3 length equals 13 residues. Deletions cut 0 bases from V and 7 bases from J, with 10 bases between. Germline V gene data show CDR1 as SGHNT and CDR2 as YYREEE (reference sequence). As DNA, the CDR3 is TGTGCCAGCAGCTTGGGACTCCAGGGTGGCTACACCTTC. Translated: CASSLGLQGGYTF. Together with reference TRBV5-4 and TRBJ1-2, the CDR3 gives the full variable domain: ETGVTQSPTHLIKTRGQQVTLRCSSQSGHNTVSWYQQALGQGPQFIFQYYREEENGRGNFPPRFSGLQFPNYSSELNVNALELDDSALYLCASSLGLQGGYTFGSGTRLTVV.

V and J are TRBV5-1 and TRBJ1-2; D is undetermined. CDR3 length: 14 residues. Trimming shortened V by 1 base and J by 6 bases, and 13 bases separated the two germline ends. Germline assignment: CDR1 SGHRS and CDR2 YFSETQ. CDR3 coding DNA: TGCGCCAGCAGCTTGAGGGCAGCGGAGAATGGCTACACCTTC. It yields the protein CASSLRAAENGYTF.

The chain carries TRBV9 and TRBJ2-7, with D tentatively TRBD2 (5 bases). Germline CDR1 is SGDLS and CDR2 is YYNGEE. With 4 bases removed from V and 9 bases from J, the gap between germline ends came to 20 bases. The CDR3 contains 14 residues. CDR3 in DNA: TGTGCCAGCAGCCTCATAGTCCCCCCCGAGGGGCAGTACTTC. Translation: CASSLIVPPEGQYF.

The count of this clone is one. The chain is built from TRBV28 and TRBJ1-1; D gene ambiguous. Trimming removed 2 bases at V and 11 bases at J, with 9 bases between. Germline V lookup: CDR1 MDHEN, CDR2 SYDVKM. The CDR3 length is 11 residues. CDR3 residues: CASSLAVEAFF. DNA of the CDR3: TGTGCCAGCAGTTTAGCTGTAGAGGCTTTCTTT. The full variable domain, with the rest looked up from reference TRBV28 and TRBJ1-1, is DVKVTQSSRYLVKRTGEKVFLECVQDMDHENMFWYRQDPGLGLRLIYFSYDVKMKEKGDIPEGYSVSREKKERFSLILESASTNQTSMYLCASSLAVEAFFGQGTRLTVV.

This chain joins TRBV6-4 and TRBJ1-5, with D unresolved. Between the trimmed V and J ends, which lost 6 bases and 5 bases, there was a span of 11 bases. This CDR3 spans 13 amino acids. CDR1 and CDR2 from the germline V gene are MRHNA and SNTAGT. CDR3 coding DNA: TGTGCCAGCAGCCCTGAGATACATCAGCCCCAGCATTTT. This encodes CASSPEIHQPQHF.

The chain couples TRBV28 to TRBJ1-2; TRBD1 is a possible D gene (5 bases). Trimming took 1 base from V and 2 from J, leaving 8 bases between them. CDR1 MDHEN and CDR2 SYDVKM come from the germline V gene. This CDR3 has 14 amino acids. The CDR3 region has the DNA TGTGCCAGCAGTTTATATCGGGGGAACTATGGCTACACCTTC. Translated, it gives CASSLYRGNYGYTF.

This CDR3 reads CSARGSDTQYF. The CDR3 DNA sequence: TGCAGTGCCCGAGGGTCGGATACGCAGTATTTT. The genes are TRBV20-1 and TRBJ2-3, with D possibly being TRBD2 (5 bases). The V end lost 6 bases, the J end lost 6 bases, and 10 bases lay between the germline ends. Germline CDR1 reads DFQATT; CDR2 reads SNEGSKA (reference sequence). The CDR3 runs to 11 residues.

The V and J genes are TRBV24-1 and TRBJ1-1, with a weak D call TRBD1 (5 bases). V shed 3 bases and J shed 11 bases, with 12 bases lying between them. From germline, CDR1 is KGHDR and CDR2 SFDVKD. This CDR3 spans 12 amino acids. DNA for the CDR3: TGTGCCACCAGTGATGCAGGGTTCCGGGCTTTCTTT. Residues: CATSDAGFRAFF.

The chain recombines TRBV27 with TRBJ2-7; 11 positions match TRBD1. The CDR3 contains 18 residues. V trimming: 8 bases; J trimming: 0 bases; junction bases outside the gene matches: 15. Germline V gene data show CDR1 as MNHEY and CDR2 as SMNVEV (reference sequence). The CDR3 nucleotides read TGTGCCAGCTCCAAAAGGGGGACAGGGGGGCCCAGCTCCTACGAGCAGTACTTC. This sequence encodes CASSKRGTGGPSSYEQYF.

For this clone: At one of its ends the junction is not consistent with the germline gene, which may arise from a read error. The J gene is TRBJ2-1, the V gene TRBV28; 9 bases agree with TRBD1. This CDR3 has 15 amino acids. Germline CDR1 MDHEN, CDR2 SYDVKM. CDR3 DNA sequence: TGTGCCAGCAGTTTTTCGGGACAGGGCTACCATGAGCAGTTCTTC. The encoded protein is CASSFSGQGYHEQFF.

The chain has TRBV4-2 and TRBJ2-7; TRBD2 matches 10 bases. The ends lost 1 base at V and 2 bases at J; junction bases unmatched: 5. The CDR3 is 16 residues long. The germline V gene encodes CDR1 LGHNA and CDR2 YNFKEQ. DNA of the CDR3: TGTGCCAGCAGCCAAGGTTCAGCGGGAGGGCCCTACGAGCAGTACTTC. Encoded protein: CASSQGSAGGPYEQYF.

This chain connects TRBV2 to TRBJ2-1, with a weak D call TRBD2 (5 bases). V lost 7 bases and J lost 3, with 16 bases in between. The CDR3 has 15 residues. Germline V gene sequence: CDR1 SNHLY, CDR2 FYNNEI. CDR3 residues: CASTKLLENYNEQFF. Written as DNA, the CDR3 is TGTGCCAGCACCAAGTTACTAGAGAACTACAATGAGCAGTTCTTC.

The rearrangement uses TRBV7-2 and TRBJ2-7; a possible D gene is TRBD1 (6 bases). V was cut by 0 bases and J by 3 bases, with 12 bases left in between. CDR3 size: 15 residues. Germline CDR1 is SGHTA and CDR2 is FQGNSA. The CDR3 nucleotides are TGTGCCAGCAGCTTAGCCCGGACAGATTTCTACGAGCAGTACTTC. It specifies CASSLARTDFYEQYF. Full variable domain (rest looked up from reference TRBV7-2 and TRBJ2-7): GAGVSQSPSNKVTEKGKDVELRCDPISGHTALYWYRQSLGQGLEFLIYFQGNSAPDKSGLPSDRFSAERTGGSVSTLTIQRTQQEDSAVYLCASSLARTDFYEQYFGPGTRLTVT.

The chain has TRBV6-5 and TRBJ1-1; D gene uncertain. Trimming removed 6 bases from V and 1 base from J, with 12 bases in between. CDR1 and CDR2 (germline): MNHEY, SVGAGI. This CDR3 has 14 amino acids. This CDR3 reads CASRRREWNTEAFF. CDR3 nucleotides: TGTGCCAGCAGGCGGAGGGAGTGGAACACTGAAGCTTTCTTT.